This T cell receptor (beta chain) derives from a study of CD8 T cells in Susac syndrome. To note about this clonotype: What it binds is unknown.

The CDR3 runs to 15 residues. Germline CDR1 and CDR2: SNHLY and FYNNEI. Trimming pared 0 bases from V and 7 bases from J, leaving 12 bases between. Whole-study results and caveats: A relatively small number of individuals underwent TCR sequencing and HLA analysis.

Reverse transcription of about 0.5 to 1 ug RNA was carried out with random hexamers. TCRdb itself ran the immunoSEQ multiplex PCR reads through MiXCR, one entry per CDR3 protein. The table has 75,000 to 100,000 distinct CDR3 sequences, 90% to 95% seen once; the top ten hold approximately 0.9%. This TCR was sampled from a human donor with Susac syndrome. Material for sequencing was CD8+ T cells from PBMCs. This chain connects TRBV2 to TRBJ1-4; D not resolved. Here the CDR3 reads CASSEAIAGGEKLFF. DNA of the CDR3: TGTGCCAGCAGTGAAGCTATCGCTGGAGGTGAAAAACTGTTTTTT.